This T cell receptor (beta chain) was captured in a study of T-cell reconstitution after alpha-beta-depleted transplantation in children (dated by TCRdb to 2015 to 2016). Background on the whole study: Using TCR repertoire profiling, the study quantitatively followed how T-cell immune reconstitution unfolded in children after TCRalphabeta/CD19-depleted allogeneic hematopoietic cell transplantation.

The receptor library was made with PCR. Reads for this sample came from an Illumina HiSeq 2500. TCR libraries were prepared with molecular barcoding, using unique molecular identifiers to normalize TCRbeta repertoire quantification. Starting from the raw public reads, TCRdb applied fastp trimming at Q25, assembled clones with MiXCR and retained in-frame beta chains. All rows with the same CDR3 protein become a single entry with the most common DNA and genes. Counted in this sample were about 640,000 distinct CDR3 sequences; 16% of them appeared once. The ten top clones hold approximately 1% of the sample. Including cysteine and phenylalanine, the CDR3 has 13 amino acids. Of the read, only the CDR3 DNA is kept; its 39 bases are in frame from base 1. CDR1 and CDR2 are read off the germline V gene as SQVTM and ANQGSEA. Trimming costs V 4 bases and J 1 base, and their ends lie 7 bases apart. Turning to this clonotype: Its antigen remains unidentified. The input lacks base qualities; no much larger clone sits a single base away.

The V gene is TRBV29-1 and the J gene is TRBJ2-2; the D gene assignment is ambiguous. The sample was PBMCs from the stem cell graft donor, taken from the stem cell graft. The sequence came from a human donor who donated a stem cell graft to a child with acute myeloid leukemia. The sequence in DNA is TGCAGCGTTGTATTCGAGAACACCGGGGAGCTGTTTTTT. This sequence encodes CSVVFENTGELFF.